The 30 T cell receptor beta chains below all came from one sample that was sequenced in a study of radiotherapy plus CTLA-4 blockade in lung cancer. Repertoires were generated with immunoSEQ multiplex PCR, while TCRdb's copy carries only in-frame clones and drops some. This repertoire shows about 14,000 clones, around 67% found once; its top ten account for roughly 46%. Sequencing used peripheral blood, obtained from a patient treated with radiotherapy plus ipilimumab. These receptors were taken from a human donor with non-small cell lung cancer whose response to radiotherapy plus ipilimumab could not be evaluated.

The V call is TRBV6-1, the J call TRBJ2-2; TRBD1 is a possible D gene (6 bases). This CDR3 contains 16 residues. Germline lookup yields CDR1 MNHNS and CDR2 SASEGT. Trimming shortened V by 0 bases and J by 2 bases, and 10 bases separated the two germline ends. CDR3 in DNA: TGTGCCAGCAGTGAAGCGGGACACCTTAACACCGGGGAGCTGTTTTTT. It specifies CASSEAGHLNTGELFF.

This chain joins TRBV23-1 and TRBJ1-5; D unresolved. TRBV23-1 is an open reading frame whose function is uncertain. V lost 5 bases and J lost 7, with 12 bases in between. The CDR3 is made up of 13 amino acids. The CDR3 nucleotides are TGCGCCAGCAGTACCGGCCGGCGGCAGCCCCAGCATTTT. Its protein product is CASSTGRRQPQHF.

This rearrangement joins TRBV9 to TRBJ1-2; D remains unclear. The germline V and J ends were trimmed by 3 bases and 8 bases, with 14 bases remaining between them. CDR3 size: 13 residues. Germline-derived CDR1 and CDR2 are SGDLS and YYNGEE. The CDR3 coding sequence is TGTGCCAGCAGCGAGCCTCAGGTTTCCGGCTACACCTTC. Its protein is CASSEPQVSGYTF.

In its sample, this clone was seen a few times. V is TRBV29-1 and J is TRBJ2-6; D remains unclear. CDR1 and CDR2 from the germline V gene are SQVTM and ANQGSEA. Trimming left V 4 bases short and J 0 bases short, with 4 bases between. The length of the CDR3 is 13 residues. The CDR3 bases are TGCAGCGTTGTCAGCTCTGGGGCCAACGTCCTGACTTTC. Protein sequence: CSVVSSGANVLTF.

J is TRBJ1-1 and V is TRBV30; 7 positions agree with TRBD1. Germline trimming cut 5 bases from V and 6 bases from J; bases unmatched to any gene: 15. Germline V gene lookup returns CDR1 GTSNPN and CDR2 SVGIG (reference sequence). CDR3 length: 15 residues. This CDR3 is CAWANYGGTEAEAFF. The CDR3 nucleotides are TGTGCCTGGGCTAATTATGGCGGGACAGAGGCTGAAGCTTTCTTT.

This chain connects TRBV6-1 to TRBJ2-4, with D possibly matching TRBD1 (6 bases). V lost 9 bases and J 6 bases, leaving 18 bases between the germline ends. The CDR3 length is 14 residues. Germline lookup yields CDR1 MNHNS and CDR2 SASEGT. The CDR3 loop reads CASETSQGINIQYF. In nucleotides, the CDR3 is TGTGCCAGTGAAACCTCACAGGGAATAAACATTCAGTACTTC.

This clone was seen once. J is TRBJ2-3 and V is TRBV7-9, with D perhaps TRBD1 (6 bases). The ends were cut back, 6 bases at V and 7 bases at J, with 20 bases in the middle. The CDR3 contains 15 residues. Germline loops: CDR1 SEHNR, CDR2 FQNEAQ (reference sequence). The CDR3 sequence: CASRQGESLAYTQYF. The CDR3 DNA follows: TGTGCCAGCAGACAGGGTGAGAGCTTGGCGTATACGCAGTATTTT. The full variable domain, with the rest looked up from reference TRBV7-9 and TRBJ2-3, is DTGVSQNPRHKITKRGQNVTFRCDPISEHNRLYWYRQTLGQGPEFLTYFQNEAQLEKSRLLSDRFSAERPKGSFSTLEIQRTEQGDSAMYLCASRQGESLAYTQYFGPGTRLTVL.

In this sample, this clone turned up once. The V and J genes are TRBV7-2 and TRBJ1-1; D gene unclear. Germline CDR1 is SGHTA and CDR2 is FQGNSA. This CDR3 region has 15 residues. Trimming stripped 5 bases from V and 4 bases from J, with 17 bases between. The CDR3 sequence is CASSLFSSKSTEAFF. CDR3 DNA sequence: TGTGCCAGCAGCCTTTTTAGTTCGAAAAGCACTGAAGCTTTCTTT.

The rearrangement joins TRBV2 to TRBJ1-4, with 9 bases lining up with TRBD1. The V gene end was trimmed by 5 bases and the J gene end by 7 bases; junction bases not matched to a gene: 8. CDR1 is SNHLY and CDR2 is FYNNEI in the germline V gene. The CDR3 spans 15 residues. The CDR3 reads CASSREGQGGEKLFF. The CDR3, as DNA: TGTGCCAGCAGTCGCGAGGGACAGGGCGGTGAAAAACTGTTTTTT.

The sample holds a few counts of this clone. DNA for the CDR3: TGTGCCAGTAGTGCCCAGACAGGGGGCTTCTGGAATGAAAAACTGTTTTTT. Its protein is CASSAQTGGFWNEKLFF. The chain combines TRBV19 with TRBJ1-4; 10 bases map to TRBD1. Trimming at V came to 5 bases and at J to 5 bases, leaving 11 bases not matched to a gene. Germline lookup yields CDR1 LNHDA and CDR2 SQIVND (reference sequence). CDR3 length: 17 residues.

The chain combines TRBV7-8 with TRBJ2-5; 11 bases are shared with TRBD1. The CDR3 sequence is 16 residues long. Germline lookup yields CDR1 SGHVS and CDR2 FQNEAQ. Trimming at V came to 1 base and at J to 1 base, leaving 2 bases not matched to a gene. The CDR3: CASSLVGQGVQETQYF. The CDR3 DNA reads as TGTGCCAGCAGCTTAGTGGGACAGGGGGTCCAAGAGACCCAGTACTTC. Based on the CDR3 plus reference TRBV7-8 and TRBJ2-5, the full variable domain is GAGVSQSPRYKVAKRGQDVALRCDPISGHVSLFWYQQALGQGPEFLTYFQNEAQLDKSGLPSDRFFAERPEGSVSTLKIQRTQQEDSAVYLCASSLVGQGVQETQYFGPGTRLLVL.

The gene calls are TRBV4-3 and TRBJ1-2; D ambiguous. The germline V gene has CDR1 LGHNA and CDR2 YSLEER. V was clipped by 1 base and J by 6 bases, with 21 bases between them. The CDR3 runs 17 residues. The CDR3 loop is CASSQGGYGDYSNGYTF. The CDR3 nucleotides are TGCGCCAGCAGCCAAGGCGGTTACGGGGATTACTCTAATGGCTACACCTTC.

The chain couples TRBV19 to TRBJ1-5; TRBD1 matches at 9 bases. CDR1 LNHDA and CDR2 SQIVND come from the germline V gene (reference sequence). There are 17 residues in the CDR3. The ends lost 7 bases at V and 0 bases at J; junction bases unmatched: 10. CDR3 in amino acids: CASNRGLTADSNQPQHF. CDR3 DNA sequence: TGTGCCAGTAACAGGGGGCTGACGGCAGATAGCAATCAGCCCCAGCATTTT.

V and J are TRBV9 and TRBJ1-1; 8 bases fit TRBD1. This CDR3 has 15 residues. J lost 3 bases, V lost 4 bases, and 8 bases had no gene match. The germline gives CDR1 SGDLS, CDR2 YYNGEE. The CDR3 DNA reads TGTGCCAGCAGCTTCACCCAGGGGGCTGACACTGAAGCTTTCTTT. It yields the protein CASSFTQGADTEAFF.

This clone was detected only a few times. The rearrangement uses TRBV30 and TRBJ2-3; 8 positions match TRBD2. Trimming took 4 bases from V and 6 from J; bases not matched to a gene: 9. CDR1 and CDR2 (germline): GTSNPN, SVGIG (reference sequence). The CDR3 runs to 14 residues. CDR3 amino acids: CAWKWGRGVDTQYF. The CDR3 DNA follows: TGTGCCTGGAAGTGGGGGCGGGGGGTCGATACGCAGTATTTT.

The rearrangement joins TRBV19 to TRBJ2-4; TRBD1 matches 7 bases. Germline-derived CDR1 and CDR2 are LNHDA and SQIVND (reference sequence). With 4 bases clipped from V and 4 bases from J, the junction kept 16 bases outside the gene matches. This CDR3 comprises 18 residues. The CDR3 loop is CASSSPQGQTSLKNIQYF. The CDR3 coding sequence is TGTGCCAGTAGTAGTCCCCAGGGACAGACATCACTTAAAAACATTCAGTACTTC. The full variable domain, rest sourced from reference TRBV19 and TRBJ2-4, is DGGITQSPKYLFRKEGQNVTLSCEQNLNHDAMYWYRQDPGQGLRLIYYSQIVNDFQKGDIAEGYSVSREKKESFPLTVTSAQKNPTAFYLCASSSPQGQTSLKNIQYFGAGTRLSVL.

This clone came up a few times. The V gene is TRBV10-1, the J gene TRBJ1-4; 7 nucleotides match TRBD1. This CDR3 spans 16 amino acids. Germline CDR1 and CDR2: WNHNN and SYGVQD (reference sequence). J gave up 6 bases and V 7 bases, and 14 bases lay outside the gene matches. The CDR3 region has the DNA TGCGCCAGCACCCACAGGGGTTGGAAGAAAGATGAAAAACTGTTTTTT. It is translated as CASTHRGWKKDEKLFF.

The chain combines TRBV7-9 with TRBJ1-2; D possibly corresponds to TRBD1 (5 bases). CDR1 is SEHNR and CDR2 is FQNEAQ in the germline V gene (reference sequence). There are 14 residues in the CDR3. Trimming removed 0 bases at V and 6 bases at J, with 11 bases between. The DNA for the CDR3 is TGTGCCAGCAGCTTAGCGCTCCAGGGTAATGGCTACACCTTC. This encodes CASSLALQGNGYTF.

V and J are TRBV27 and TRBJ2-1; the D gene is possibly TRBD2 (5 bases). The CDR3 spans 15 residues. Germline lookup yields CDR1 MNHEY and CDR2 SMNVEV (reference sequence). The V and J ends lost 6 bases and 6 bases respectively, with 18 bases between them. This CDR3 is CASRGVKGPPNEQFF. DNA for the CDR3: TGTGCCAGCAGGGGAGTTAAGGGTCCCCCCAATGAGCAGTTCTTC.

The table lists this clone with a few counts. The chain couples TRBV28 to TRBJ1-6; 8 nucleotides line up with TRBD1. V dropped 6 bases and J dropped 5; count of bases not matched to a gene: 9. From germline, CDR1 is MDHEN and CDR2 SYDVKM. The CDR3 runs 16 residues. CDR3 nucleotides: TGTGCCAGCAGCTTTACAGGGGGTGAAGATAATTCACCCCTCCACTTT. Its translation is CASSFTGGEDNSPLHF.

The chain recombines TRBV5-1 with TRBJ2-3, with D possibly matching TRBD1 (6 bases). The germline V and J ends were trimmed by 4 bases and 1 base, with 10 bases remaining between them. The CDR3 runs 14 residues. Germline V lookup: CDR1 SGHRS, CDR2 YFSETQ. CDR3 sequence: CASSGRQGTDTQYF. For the CDR3, the DNA is TGCGCCAGCAGCGGGCGACAGGGCACAGATACGCAGTATTTT.

V usage is TRBV19 and J usage is TRBJ2-7; the D gene is possibly TRBD2 (5 bases). Germline loops: CDR1 LNHDA, CDR2 SQIVND (reference sequence). Trimming removed 5 bases from V and 2 bases from J, with 10 bases in between. This CDR3 region has 13 residues. CDR3 DNA sequence: TGTGCCAGTAGTGCGGGTTCAACCTACGAGCAGTACGTC. It specifies CASSAGSTYEQYV.

The V call is TRBV14, the J call TRBJ2-7; 7 bases match TRBD1. V trimming: 2 bases; J trimming: 2 bases; junction bases outside the gene matches: 9. The CDR3 is 16 residues long. Germline assignment: CDR1 SGHDN and CDR2 FVKESK. The CDR3 region is CASSQTRTGTAYEQYV. CDR3 DNA: TGTGCCAGCAGCCAAACCCGAACCGGGACAGCCTACGAGCAGTACGTC.

This clone was detected once. This chain connects TRBV11-2 to TRBJ1-3; D not resolved. Germline-derived CDR1 and CDR2 are SGHAT and FQNNGV. The CDR3 has 14 amino acids. V lost 4 bases and J 4 bases, leaving 11 bases between the germline ends. The CDR3 DNA is TGTGCCAGCAGCTCAACAAAGTCCGGAAACACCATATATTTT. It is translated as CASSSTKSGNTIYF.

The rearrangement uses TRBV15 and TRBJ1-1, with D hard to call. This CDR3 contains 15 residues. Germline V gene lookup returns CDR1 LNHNV and CDR2 YYDKDF (reference sequence). Deletions cut 0 bases from V and 4 bases from J, with 12 bases between. The CDR3 nucleotides read TGTGCCACCAGCAGAGATCGGGGTGATGGCACTGAAGCTTTCTTT. It codes for CATSRDRGDGTEAFF.

The chain couples TRBV5-8 to TRBJ1-5; 10 bases line up with TRBD1. Germline V gives CDR1 SGHTS, CDR2 YDEGEE. The trim removed 0 bases at V and 6 bases at J, leaving 3 bases unmatched. This CDR3 has 15 amino acids. Written as DNA, the CDR3 is TGTGCCAGCAGCTTGGAGGACAGGGGGAGTCAGCCCCAGCATTTT. Residues: CASSLEDRGSQPQHF.

The genes are TRBV7-2 and TRBJ1-1; D is possibly TRBD1 (5 bases). Germline loops: CDR1 SGHTA, CDR2 FQGNSA. The V gene lost 6 bases and the J gene lost 5 bases, with 16 bases spanning the gap. The CDR3 is 14 residues long. CDR3 loop: CASREAGGFTEAFF. CDR3 bases: TGTGCCAGCAGGGAAGCGGGGGGGTTTACTGAAGCTTTCTTT.

V usage is TRBV2 and J usage is TRBJ1-1, with 7 bases identical to TRBD1. This CDR3 has 13 amino acids. Trimming took 6 bases from V and 1 from J; bases not matched to a gene: 2. Germline V lookup: CDR1 SNHLY, CDR2 FYNNEI. The DNA of the CDR3 is TGTGCCAGCAGGGGACAGCCGAACACTGAAGCTTTCTTT. Protein product: CASRGQPNTEAFF.

This chain links TRBV10-3 with TRBJ1-1; the D gene is possibly TRBD1 (5 bases). There are 14 residues in the CDR3. Germline V gives CDR1 ENHRY, CDR2 SYGVKD. V shed 8 bases and J shed 1 base, with 14 bases lying between them. The CDR3 DNA sequence: TGTGCCATCGGGGGGGGACGGAGGAACACTGAAGCTTTCTTT. Its protein product is CAIGGGRRNTEAFF.

The chain recombines TRBV5-1 with TRBJ1-1; 8 nucleotides align to TRBD1. The CDR3 totals 15 residues. With 6 bases clipped from V and 5 bases from J, the junction kept 12 bases outside the gene matches. The germline V gene encodes CDR1 SGHRS and CDR2 YFSETQ. The CDR3 loop is CASIPVAGGRTEAFF. As DNA, the CDR3 is TGCGCCAGCATCCCCGTGGCAGGGGGCAGGACTGAAGCTTTCTTT.